These 13 T cell receptor beta chains came from one sample sequenced in a study of glioma-infiltrating T cells after dendritic cell vaccination. TCRdb's copy holds only in-frame clones and misses some; the assay was immunoSEQ multiplex PCR. The sample lists tens of thousands of clones, about 79% occurring once. Regarding time point: after dendritic cell vaccination, including at tumor progression/relapse. The sample in question was blood, obtained after dendritic cell vaccination. The receptors come from a human donor with glioblastoma.

This chain uses TRBV27 with TRBJ1-2, with D perhaps TRBD1 (6 bases). The length of the CDR3 is 13 residues. The germline V gene has CDR1 MNHEY and CDR2 SMNVEV (reference sequence). Trimming removed 5 bases from V and 4 bases from J, with 11 bases in between. The CDR3 spells CASSVQGSYGYTF. Written as DNA, the CDR3 is TGTGCCAGCAGTGTTCAGGGGAGCTATGGCTACACCTTC.

The genes are TRBV4-1 and TRBJ1-4; the D gene is possibly TRBD1 (6 bases). The germline V gene has CDR1 MGHRA and CDR2 YSYEKL. Trimming took 5 bases from V and 8 from J, leaving 15 bases between them. The CDR3 covers 14 residues. The CDR3 coding sequence is TGCGCCAGCAGCTTCAGGGGCTTGCAAGAAAAACTGTTTTTT. Protein product: CASSFRGLQEKLFF.

The V and J genes are TRBV4-3 and TRBJ2-5; 12 bases map to TRBD2. The CDR3 is made up of 17 amino acids. Unmatched junction bases numbered 8, after V lost 1 base and J lost 5 bases. Germline lookup yields CDR1 LGHNA and CDR2 YSLEER. CDR3 DNA: TGCGCCAGCAGCCAAGTCCCGTTCACTAGCGGGGGGGAGACCCAGTACTTC. Residues: CASSQVPFTSGGETQYF.

The rearrangement uses TRBV6-6 and TRBJ2-5; no clear D gene. The CDR3 covers 11 residues. Germline values: CDR1 MNHNY, CDR2 SVGAGI (reference sequence). The ends were cut back, 6 bases at V and 2 bases at J, with 4 bases in the middle. The CDR3 DNA reads TGTGCCAGCAGCCCTCAAGAGACCCAGTACTTC. This sequence encodes CASSPQETQYF.

The CDR3 nucleotides read TGCGCCAGCAGCTTTGGACAGGGCTCCTACGAGCAGTACTTC. The encoded protein is CASSFGQGSYEQYF. The chain is built from TRBV4-1 and TRBJ2-7; 8 bases match TRBD1. This CDR3 contains 14 residues. The V and J ends lost 5 bases and 0 bases, in that order; junction bases with no gene match: 3. CDR1 and CDR2 from the germline V gene are MGHRA and YSYEKL.

The V call is TRBV5-6, the J call TRBJ2-7; TRBD1 matches at 8 bases. Looked up from germline, CDR1 is SGHDT and CDR2 is YYEEEE. The junction had 15 bases not matched to a gene; V was cut back by 1 base and J by 3 bases. This CDR3 contains 18 residues. In DNA, the CDR3 is TGTGCCAGCAGCTTGCAAGTTAACTTGGGACAGGAATTCTACGAGCAGTACTTC. Encoded protein: CASSLQVNLGQEFYEQYF.

This chain links TRBV7-8 with TRBJ1-3; D call uncertain. V lost 1 base, J lost 0 bases, and 10 bases lay in between. Germline values: CDR1 SGHVS, CDR2 FQNEAQ. The length of the CDR3 is 16 residues. The CDR3 DNA follows: TGTGCCAGCAGCTTAGGATTCTCAGGCTCTGGAAACACCATATATTTT. It translates to CASSLGFSGSGNTIYF.

The chain joins TRBV6-4 to TRBJ1-2; 9 positions match TRBD1. The CDR3 consists of 15 residues. Germline loops: CDR1 MRHNA, CDR2 SNTAGT. Trimming took 9 bases from V and 8 from J; bases not matched to a gene: 16. The CDR3 nucleotides are TGTGCCAGTTCCCGGGACAGGGTTGCTTCCGGGGGCTACACCTTC. This sequence encodes CASSRDRVASGGYTF.

The J gene is TRBJ1-2, the V gene TRBV5-4, with D perhaps matching TRBD1 (6 bases). V was shortened by 3 bases and J by 4 bases, with 16 bases between the two germline ends. Germline loops: CDR1 SGHNT, CDR2 YYREEE (reference sequence). This CDR3 has 15 amino acids. The CDR3 sequence is CASSSGYRDPYGYTF. CDR3 bases: TGTGCCAGCAGCTCGGGATACAGGGATCCCTATGGCTACACCTTC.

The chain links TRBV5-1 to TRBJ2-2, with 8 bases aligning to TRBD1. After removal of 4 bases from V and 5 bases from J, the junction contained 7 bases not matched to a gene. The CDR3 runs to 15 residues. The germline gives CDR1 SGHRS, CDR2 YFSETQ. CDR3 in amino acids: CASSDGTGWTGELFF. Here the CDR3 DNA reads TGCGCCAGCAGCGACGGGACAGGTTGGACCGGGGAGCTGTTTTTT.

CDR3 region: CASSSWGRVGVQYF. As DNA, the CDR3 is TGTGCCAGCAGCTCTTGGGGGCGAGTCGGTGTTCAGTACTTC. J is TRBJ2-4 and V is TRBV7-2; D is perhaps TRBD1 (6 bases). Germline V CDR1 and CDR2: SGHTA, FQGNSA. The V end lost 4 bases, the J end lost 11 bases, and 18 bases lay between the germline ends. The CDR3 length is 14 residues.

This clone was picked up a small number of times. The gene calls are TRBV21-1 and TRBJ1-5. TRBV21-1 is tagged as a pseudogene. The CDR3 length is 17 residues. CDR3 in DNA: TGTGCCAGCAGAATCTGCATAGCTACTTGGCATCATCAGCCCCAGCATTTT. This translates into CASRICIATWHHQPQHF.

V gene TRBV4-2 combines with J gene TRBJ2-1; TRBD2 matches at 7 bases. The trim removed 1 base at V and 8 bases at J, leaving 8 bases unmatched. The CDR3 totals 15 residues. Germline V gene lookup returns CDR1 LGHNA and CDR2 YNFKEQ. The CDR3 spells CASSQVSGRSDEQFF. The CDR3 DNA sequence: TGTGCCAGCAGCCAAGTTAGCGGGCGGAGTGATGAGCAGTTCTTC.